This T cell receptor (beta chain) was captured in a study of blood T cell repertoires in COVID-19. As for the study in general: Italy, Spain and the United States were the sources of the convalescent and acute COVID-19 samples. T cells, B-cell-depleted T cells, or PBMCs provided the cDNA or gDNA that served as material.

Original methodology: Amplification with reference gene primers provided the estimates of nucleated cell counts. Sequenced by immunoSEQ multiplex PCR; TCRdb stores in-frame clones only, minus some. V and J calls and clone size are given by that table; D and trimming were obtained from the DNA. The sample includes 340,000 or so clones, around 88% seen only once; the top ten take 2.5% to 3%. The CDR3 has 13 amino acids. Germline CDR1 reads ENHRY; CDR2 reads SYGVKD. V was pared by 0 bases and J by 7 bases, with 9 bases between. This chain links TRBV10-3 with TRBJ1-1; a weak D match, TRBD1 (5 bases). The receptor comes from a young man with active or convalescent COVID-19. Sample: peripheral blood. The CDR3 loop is CAISESPGIEAFF. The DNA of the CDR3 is TGTGCCATCAGTGAGTCACCAGGGATTGAAGCTTTCTTT.